The 13 T cell receptor beta chains given below trace back to one sample, sequenced in a study of cytomegalovirus exposure and HLA in healthy donors. TCRdb's copy holds only in-frame clones and misses some; the assay was immunoSEQ multiplex PCR. The table has over 200,000 clones, approximately 88% seen once. Specimen: PBMCs. Receptors originate from a woman aged 25 to 39 in good health and CMV-seropositive.

A remark on this clone: At one boundary the junction diverges from the germline segment, which might be a read error. The chain recombines TRBV6-5 with TRBJ2-7; the D gene could be TRBD1 or TRBD2 (7 bases each). The CDR3 runs 13 residues. Germline CDR1 and CDR2: MNHEY and SVGAGI. For the CDR3, the DNA is TGTGCCAGCAGACAGGGGCGGGGGAACGAGGAGTACTTC. This translates into CASRQGRGNEEYF.

The chain couples TRBV5-1 to TRBJ2-7; D is ambiguous. From germline, CDR1 is SGHRS and CDR2 YFSETQ. The CDR3 covers 13 residues. Trimming cost V 1 base and J 3 bases, with 8 bases left between them. The CDR3 coding sequence is TGCGCCAGCAGCTTGTACAGCAACTACGAGCAGTACTTC. Translation gives CASSLYSNYEQYF.

This clone has just a few counts. The rearrangement uses TRBV7-2 and TRBJ2-7; tentative D call: TRBD2 (6 bases). The CDR3 is 14 amino acids. Germline values: CDR1 SGHTA, CDR2 FQGNSA. The chain's CDR3 is CASSGSGLSYEQYF. Here the CDR3 DNA reads TGTGCTTCTTCCGGTTCGGGACTTTCCTACGAGCAGTACTTC.

The chain employs TRBV6-6 and TRBJ1-5; no reliable D call. Looked up from germline, CDR1 is MNHNY and CDR2 is SVGAGI (reference sequence). V lost 0 bases and J lost 7, with 7 bases in between. This CDR3 has 13 residues. The CDR3 coding sequence is TGTGCCAGCAGTTACTCGAGACAACAGCCCCAGCATTTT. It encodes CASSYSRQQPQHF.

This clone came up once. The chain couples TRBV12-5 to TRBJ2-7, with a possible D match to TRBD2 (5 bases). Trimming removed 4 bases at V and 0 bases at J, with 10 bases between. Germline assignment: CDR1 LGHNT and CDR2 FRNRAP. The CDR3 contains 14 residues. This CDR3 reads CASGSRESSYEQYF. The CDR3 DNA sequence: TGTGCTAGTGGTTCTAGGGAGAGCTCCTACGAGCAGTACTTC.

In its sample, this clone was seen once. The junction does not match germline at one end; this may be a read error. This chain joins TRBV7-7 and TRBJ2-7, with D uncertain. Germline V gene sequence: CDR1 SSHAT, CDR2 FNYEAQ (reference sequence). CDR3 size: 14 residues. The CDR3: CASTPGSGPYEQYF. In DNA, the CDR3 is TGTGCTAGCACTCCCGGGTCTGGTCCCTACGAGCAGTACTTC.

The chain is built from TRBV29-1 and TRBJ2-3; 12 positions agree with TRBD2. V was pared by 8 bases and J by 2 bases, with 11 bases of the junction left unmatched. Germline V gives CDR1 SQVTM, CDR2 ANQGSEA. The CDR3 is made up of 16 amino acids. The CDR3 DNA is TGCAGCTCACAACCCGGACTAGCGGGGTTCACAGATACGCAGTATTTT. Protein product: CSSQPGLAGFTDTQYF.

V and J are TRBV27 and TRBJ2-5; D remains ambiguous. V gave up 5 bases and J gave up 2 bases, with 15 bases separating them. The germline CDR1 and CDR2 sequences are MNHEY and SMNVEV (reference sequence). The CDR3 has 15 amino acids. CDR3 in DNA: TGTGCCAGCAGTAACTTTCCGGCACCGCAAGAGACCCAGTACTTC. Translating it yields CASSNFPAPQETQYF.

The chain has TRBV6-1 and TRBJ2-1, with D unclear. The CDR3 has 12 amino acids. From germline, CDR1 is MNHNS and CDR2 SASEGT. V was clipped by 8 bases and J by 13 bases, with 18 bases between them. In DNA, the CDR3 is TGTGCCAGCGAGGTTAGAAGTTATCCACAGTTCTTC. It is translated as CASEVRSYPQFF.

This chain joins TRBV27 and TRBJ1-5; 10 bases are shared with TRBD1. Germline assignment: CDR1 MNHEY and CDR2 SMNVEV (reference sequence). V dropped 3 bases and J dropped 6; count of bases not matched to a gene: 5. The CDR3 has 15 residues. DNA for the CDR3: TGTGCCAGCAGTTTTGACAGGGGGCTTGGTCAGCCCCAGCATTTT. Its protein is CASSFDRGLGQPQHF.

V usage is TRBV30 and J usage is TRBJ2-7, with TRBD1 matching 8 bases. The CDR3 runs to 15 residues. Per the germline V gene, CDR1 is GTSNPN and CDR2 is SVGIG (reference sequence). Losses at the gene ends were 1 base for V and 4 bases for J; bases not matched to a gene: 9. The CDR3 DNA is TGTGCCTGGAGTGCCCACCAGGACAGGGCTTACGAGCAGTACTTC. Amino acid sequence: CAWSAHQDRAYEQYF.

This clone was detected only a few times. The chain couples TRBV19 to TRBJ1-4; D gene uncertain. Germline lookup yields CDR1 LNHDA and CDR2 SQIVND (reference sequence). CDR3 length: 9 amino acids. The V end lost 6 bases, the J end lost 8 bases, and 1 base lay between the germline ends. The CDR3 sequence is CASREKLFF. The CDR3 coding sequence is TGTGCCAGTAGAGAAAAACTGTTTTTT.

This chain uses TRBV25-1 with TRBJ1-4, with TRBD1 as a possible D gene (5 bases). Trimming cost V 2 bases and J 2 bases, with 9 bases left between them. This CDR3 is 15 amino acids long. Per germline, CDR1 MGHDK and CDR2 SYGVNS. The CDR3 is CASSEAGATNEKLFF. The CDR3 nucleotides read TGTGCCAGCAGTGAAGCCGGGGCCACTAATGAAAAACTGTTTTTT.